This T cell receptor (beta chain) originates from a study of cytomegalovirus exposure and HLA in healthy donors. Study information: Earlier, 95 million to 120 million unique TCR beta sequences were recovered from around 190 million T cells by an analysis. General study points: A previous analysis found most TCR beta V segments productive roughly 87% or roughly 30% of the time.

Turning to this clone: Its matching antigen is unknown.

Primers included in the PCR were 60 Vbeta and 13 Jbeta primers. Only in-frame clones appear in the TCRdb table, and some are missing; sequencing was by immunoSEQ multiplex PCR. The table records about 130,000 clones, under 90% of them present only once. Germline-derived CDR1 and CDR2 are LNHNV and YYDKDF (reference sequence). CDR3 length: 15 residues. V dropped 0 bases and J dropped 6; count of bases not matched to a gene: 1. V usage is TRBV15 and J usage is TRBJ1-5; 11 bases align to TRBD1. The TCR comes from a middle-aged woman in good health and CMV-seronegative. Sequenced input: PBMCs. The CDR3 sequence is CATSREGTGGQPQHF. Here the CDR3 DNA reads TGTGCCACCAGCAGAGAGGGGACAGGGGGTCAGCCCCAGCATTTT.